The 10 T cell receptor beta chains given below trace back to one sample, sequenced in a study of blood T cells in healthy people across ages. The second PCR ran roughly 7 to 11 cycles with a sample-barcoded 5' primer and J-beta primers. TCRdb analysed the 5' RACE reads with MiXCR anew, one entry per CDR3 protein. Among roughly 1,700,000 distinct CDR3 sequences listed, 25% to 30% were seen once. The material sequenced was blood. The source is a woman aged 25-40 years in good health.

The genes are TRBV4-1 and TRBJ2-3; D is tentatively TRBD1 or TRBD2 (5 bases each). Germline V gene sequence: CDR1 MGHRA, CDR2 YSYEKL. This CDR3 spans 15 amino acids. V lost 1 base and J lost 2, with 10 bases in between. CDR3: CASSQAAGTTDTQYF. The CDR3 region has the DNA TGCGCCAGCAGCCAAGCCGCCGGGACCACAGATACGCAGTATTTT.

The chain links TRBV29-1 to TRBJ2-5; possible D gene TRBD1, 5 bases. The germline V and J ends were trimmed by 4 bases and 4 bases, with 22 bases remaining between them. CDR1 and CDR2 from the germline V gene are SQVTM and ANQGSEA. The CDR3 is 16 residues long. This CDR3 reads CSVVGWGRVPGETQYF. Here the CDR3 DNA reads TGCAGCGTTGTAGGGTGGGGCAGGGTGCCGGGAGAGACCCAGTACTTC. The whole variable domain, remainder taken from reference TRBV29-1 and TRBJ2-5, is SAVISQKPSRDICQRGTSLTIQCQVDSQVTMMFWYRQQPGQSLTLIATANQGSEATYESGFVIDKFPISRPNLTFSTLTVSNMSPEDSSIYLCSVVGWGRVPGETQYFGPGTRLLVL.

This clonotype turned up a few times. This chain links TRBV7-2 with TRBJ2-3, with 7 bases aligning to TRBD2. The CDR3 sequence is 14 residues long. V was clipped by 7 bases and J by 5 bases; unmatched bases: 9. Per the germline V gene, CDR1 is SGHTA and CDR2 is FQGNSA. The CDR3 here is CASNPGRGGDTQYF. In nucleotides, the CDR3 is TGTGCCAGCAACCCGGGACGCGGGGGAGATACGCAGTATTTT.

Ten or more counts support this clonotype. This chain connects TRBV6-4 to TRBJ2-1; no definite D call. The CDR3 sequence is 14 residues long. V was pared by 3 bases and J by 2 bases, with 8 bases between. Germline V gene sequence: CDR1 MRHNA, CDR2 SNTAGT. This CDR3 reads CASSEGSAYNEQFF. The CDR3, as DNA: TGTGCCAGCAGTGAGGGGTCAGCCTACAATGAGCAGTTCTTC.

CDR3: CASSRSRGSRTEAFF. The CDR3 coding sequence is TGTGCCAGCAGCCGTTCTCGGGGGAGTAGGACTGAAGCTTTCTTT. This chain links TRBV7-9 with TRBJ1-1; D may be TRBD1 (5 bases). The V and J ends lost 5 bases and 5 bases respectively, with 18 bases between them. The CDR3 is 15 amino acids. Germline assignment: CDR1 SEHNR and CDR2 FQNEAQ (reference sequence).

This chain links TRBV20-1 with TRBJ2-3; 9 bases agree with TRBD2. Germline CDR1 reads DFQATT; CDR2 reads SNEGSKA (reference sequence). CDR3 length equals 17 residues. V lost 1 base to trimming and J lost 5 bases; unmatched junction nucleotides: 13. The CDR3 loop reads CSARVLGSGRQRDTQYF. CDR3 sequence (DNA): TGCAGTGCTAGAGTTTTAGGTAGCGGGAGACAGAGAGATACGCAGTATTTT.

This clonotype was picked up a small number of times. The V call is TRBV15, the J call TRBJ2-5; possible D gene TRBD2, 6 bases. The CDR3 length is 13 residues. Looked up from germline, CDR1 is LNHNV and CDR2 is YYDKDF (reference sequence). Trimming cost V 5 bases and J 4 bases, with 11 bases left between them. In DNA form, the CDR3 reads TGTGCCACCAGCGCGGCGGGGTTAGAGACCCAGTACTTC. This encodes CATSAAGLETQYF.

The chain couples TRBV18 to TRBJ2-5, with unresolved D. The length of the CDR3 is 15 residues. V was shortened by 4 bases and J by 4 bases, with 16 bases between the two germline ends. Germline V gene sequence: CDR1 KGHSH, CDR2 LQKENI. CDR3 loop: CASSREVPDRETQYF. The CDR3 DNA is TGTGCCAGCTCACGTGAAGTACCAGACCGAGAGACCCAGTACTTC.

This clonotype came up many times. This sequence joins TRBV10-3 and TRBJ2-7; 8 nucleotides line up with TRBD2. J gave up 5 bases and V 4 bases, and 7 bases lay outside the gene matches. The length of the CDR3 is 14 residues. Germline V gene lookup returns CDR1 ENHRY and CDR2 SYGVKD. CDR3 nucleotide sequence: TGTGCCATCAGTGCCCGTAGCGGGAATAACGAGCAGTACTTC. It codes for CAISARSGNNEQYF.

The chain has TRBV29-1 and TRBJ1-2; 7 bases map to TRBD1. The germline gives CDR1 SQVTM, CDR2 ANQGSEA. Losses at the gene ends were 6 bases for V and 2 bases for J; bases not matched to a gene: 3. This CDR3 region has 12 residues. The CDR3 loop reads CSVSGQNYGYTF. The CDR3 nucleotides read TGCAGCGTATCGGGACAGAACTATGGCTACACCTTC.